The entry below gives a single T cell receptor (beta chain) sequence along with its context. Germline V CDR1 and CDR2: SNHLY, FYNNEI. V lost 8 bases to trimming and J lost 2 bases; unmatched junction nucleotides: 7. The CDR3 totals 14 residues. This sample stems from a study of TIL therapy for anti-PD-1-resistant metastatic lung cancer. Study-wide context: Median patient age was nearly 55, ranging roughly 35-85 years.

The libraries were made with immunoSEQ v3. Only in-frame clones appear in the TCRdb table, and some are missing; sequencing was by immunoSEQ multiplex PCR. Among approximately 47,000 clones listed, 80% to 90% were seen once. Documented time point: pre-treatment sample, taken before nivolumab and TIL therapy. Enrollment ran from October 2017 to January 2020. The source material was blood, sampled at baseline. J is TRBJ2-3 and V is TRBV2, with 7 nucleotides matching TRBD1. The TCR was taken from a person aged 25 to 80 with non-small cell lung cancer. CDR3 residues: CASSRGTDTDTQYF. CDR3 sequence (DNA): TGTGCCAGCTCGAGGGGGACAGACACAGATACGCAGTATTTT.